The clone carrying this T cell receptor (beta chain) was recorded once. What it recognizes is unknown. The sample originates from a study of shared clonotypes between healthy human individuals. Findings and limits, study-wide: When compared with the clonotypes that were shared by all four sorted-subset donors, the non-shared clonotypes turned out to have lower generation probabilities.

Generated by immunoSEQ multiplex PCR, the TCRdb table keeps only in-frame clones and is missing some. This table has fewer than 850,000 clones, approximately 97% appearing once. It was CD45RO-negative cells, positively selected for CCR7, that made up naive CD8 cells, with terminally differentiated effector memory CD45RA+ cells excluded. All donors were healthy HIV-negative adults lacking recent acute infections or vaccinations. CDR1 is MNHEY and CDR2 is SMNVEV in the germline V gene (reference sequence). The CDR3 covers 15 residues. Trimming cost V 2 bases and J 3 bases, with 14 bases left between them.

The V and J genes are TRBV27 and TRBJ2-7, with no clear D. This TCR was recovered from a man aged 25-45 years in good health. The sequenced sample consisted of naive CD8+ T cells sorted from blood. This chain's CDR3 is CASSLALNHDYEQYF. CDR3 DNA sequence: TGTGCCAGCAGTTTAGCGTTGAATCACGACTACGAGCAGTACTTC.